The 10 T cell receptor beta chains in this list originate from one sample, sequenced in a study of T cell responses to AZD1222 COVID-19 vaccine. TCRdb's copy holds only in-frame clones and misses some; the assay was immunoSEQ multiplex PCR. The sample holds 100,000 to 150,000 clones; about 90% are singletons and the top ten take about 7.5%. The specimen comprised peripheral blood, sampled 28 days after the second AZD1222 dose. The receptors were gathered from an adult who received the AZD1222 COVID-19 vaccine.

This clone was seen only a few times. The chain couples TRBV6-5 to TRBJ1-2; tentative D call: TRBD1 (5 bases). The V end was cut by 2 bases, the J end by 5 bases, with 15 bases between. Germline assignment: CDR1 MNHEY and CDR2 SVGAGI. The CDR3 covers 15 residues. This CDR3 is CASSYLRDGGYGYTF. The CDR3 bases are TGTGCCAGCAGTTACCTGAGGGACGGGGGGTATGGCTACACCTTC.

This rearrangement joins TRBV7-2 to TRBJ1-5, with D uncertain. Germline-derived CDR1 and CDR2 are SGHTA and FQGNSA. This CDR3 comprises 14 residues. Trimming removed 6 bases at V and 4 bases at J, with 13 bases between. CDR3: CASSSAPTNQPQHF. The CDR3 region has the DNA TGTGCCAGCAGTTCAGCCCCGACGAATCAGCCCCAGCATTTT.

The V gene is TRBV4-1, the J gene TRBJ2-3, with 8 bases lining up with TRBD1. V lost 6 bases, J lost 0 bases, and 8 bases stayed unmatched. The length of the CDR3 is 16 residues. CDR1 and CDR2 from the germline V gene are MGHRA and YSYEKL. The CDR3: CASSGGQGISTDTQYF. DNA of the CDR3: TGCGCCAGCAGTGGTGGACAGGGCATTAGCACAGATACGCAGTATTTT.

The chain employs TRBV18 and TRBJ1-2, with D perhaps matching TRBD1 (5 bases). CDR3 size: 15 residues. Trimming removed 2 bases from V and 4 bases from J, with 14 bases in between. Germline CDR1 is KGHSH and CDR2 is LQKENI. The CDR3 loop reads CASSPSGPPSYGYTF. The CDR3 DNA is TGTGCCAGCTCACCATCAGGGCCCCCGAGCTATGGCTACACCTTC.

This chain uses TRBV11-3 with TRBJ2-5; 12 positions match TRBD2. Germline V CDR1 and CDR2: SGHNT, YENEEA. J was trimmed by 1 base and V by 5 bases; bases with no gene match: 5. The CDR3 extends over 16 amino acids. CDR3 sequence: CASSKGLAGRQETQYF. Written as DNA, the CDR3 is TGTGCCAGCAGCAAGGGACTAGCGGGCCGCCAAGAGACCCAGTACTTC.

The chain employs TRBV5-4 and TRBJ2-5; D is unclear. Trimming left V 4 bases short and J 5 bases short, with 12 bases between. This CDR3 is 13 amino acids long. Germline V gene lookup returns CDR1 SGHNT and CDR2 YYREEE (reference sequence). CDR3 DNA: TGTGCCAGCAGCCCAACGCAAGGGGAGACCCAGTACTTC. As protein: CASSPTQGETQYF.

This clone was picked up one time. The chain employs TRBV6-5 and TRBJ2-3; 9 positions match TRBD2. V lost 2 bases and J lost 1; bases outside the gene matches: 1. This CDR3 has 15 amino acids. Germline CDR1 reads MNHEY; CDR2 reads SVGAGI. The CDR3 is CASSYRLAGTDTQYF. CDR3 nucleotide sequence: TGTGCCAGCAGTTACAGACTAGCGGGCACAGATACGCAGTATTTT.

The chain recombines TRBV27 with TRBJ2-5, with 7 positions matching TRBD2. Germline values: CDR1 MNHEY, CDR2 SMNVEV (reference sequence). CDR3 length: 14 amino acids. J was trimmed by 5 bases and V by 11 bases; bases with no gene match: 14. The CDR3 DNA reads TGTGCCGTAGGGGCGGGAGTTCGTCGGGAGACCCAGTACTTC. It is translated as CAVGAGVRRETQYF.

Comment on this clone: Other DNA sequences in this specimen translate into the identical CDR3. This chain joins TRBV5-1 and TRBJ1-3; TRBD1 matches 11 bases. J was trimmed by 7 bases and V by 3 bases; bases with no gene match: 3. This CDR3 has 14 amino acids. Germline V CDR1 and CDR2: SGHRS, YFSETQ. The CDR3 nucleotides are TGCGCCAGCAGCTCCGGGACAGGGGGGAACACCATATATTTT. Translation: CASSSGTGGNTIYF.

J is TRBJ1-3 and V is TRBV29-1, with D possibly matching TRBD1 (6 bases). The CDR3 sequence is 13 residues long. CDR1 and CDR2 from the germline V gene are SQVTM and ANQGSEA. V shed 7 bases and J shed 4 bases, with 14 bases lying between them. CDR3 in DNA: TGCAGCGGCAGGGGAGTAGGAGGAAACACCATATATTTT. The encoded protein is CSGRGVGGNTIYF.